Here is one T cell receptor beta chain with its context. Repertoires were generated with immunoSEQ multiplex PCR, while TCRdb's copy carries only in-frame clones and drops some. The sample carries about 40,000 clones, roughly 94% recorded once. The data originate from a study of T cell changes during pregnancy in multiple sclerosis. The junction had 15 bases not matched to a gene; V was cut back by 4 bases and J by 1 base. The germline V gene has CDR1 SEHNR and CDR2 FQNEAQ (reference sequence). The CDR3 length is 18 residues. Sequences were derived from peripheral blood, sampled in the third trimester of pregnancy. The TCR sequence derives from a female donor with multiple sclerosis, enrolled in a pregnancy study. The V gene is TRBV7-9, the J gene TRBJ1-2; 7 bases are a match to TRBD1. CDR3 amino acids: CASSYGQAFGWNNYGYTF. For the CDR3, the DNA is TGTGCCAGCAGCTACGGACAGGCTTTTGGATGGAATAACTATGGCTACACCTTC.